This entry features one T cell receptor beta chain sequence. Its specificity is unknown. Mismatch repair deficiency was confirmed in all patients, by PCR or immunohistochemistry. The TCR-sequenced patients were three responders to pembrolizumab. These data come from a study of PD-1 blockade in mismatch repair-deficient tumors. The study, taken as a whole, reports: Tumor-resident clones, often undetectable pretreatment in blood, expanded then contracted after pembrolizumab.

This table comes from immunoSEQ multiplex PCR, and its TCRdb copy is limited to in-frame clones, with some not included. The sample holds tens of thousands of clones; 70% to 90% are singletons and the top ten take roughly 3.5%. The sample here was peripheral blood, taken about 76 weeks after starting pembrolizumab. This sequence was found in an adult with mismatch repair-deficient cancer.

The DNA for the CDR3 is TGCAGCGTTGAAAAGGCCACAGGGATAAAGTACGAGCAGTACTTC. Its protein is CSVEKATGIKYEQYF. This sequence joins TRBV29-1 and TRBJ2-7, with D tentatively TRBD1 (6 bases). This CDR3 is built from 15 residues. CDR1 is SQVTM, CDR2 ANQGSEA, per germline. V was clipped by 2 bases and J by 4 bases, with 18 bases between them.